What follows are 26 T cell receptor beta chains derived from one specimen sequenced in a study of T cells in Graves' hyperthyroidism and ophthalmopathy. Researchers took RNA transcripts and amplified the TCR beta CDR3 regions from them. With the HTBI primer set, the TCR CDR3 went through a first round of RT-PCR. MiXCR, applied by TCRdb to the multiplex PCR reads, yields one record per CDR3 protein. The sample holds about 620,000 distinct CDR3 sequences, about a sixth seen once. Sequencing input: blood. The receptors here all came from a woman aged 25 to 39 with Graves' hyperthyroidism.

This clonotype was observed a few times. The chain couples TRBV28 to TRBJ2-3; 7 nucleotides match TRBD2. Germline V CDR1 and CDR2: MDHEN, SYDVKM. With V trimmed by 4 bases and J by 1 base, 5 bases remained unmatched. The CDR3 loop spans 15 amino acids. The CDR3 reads CASSSGGARTDTQYF. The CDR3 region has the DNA TGTGCCAGCAGTTCGGGGGGAGCGCGCACAGATACGCAGTATTTT.

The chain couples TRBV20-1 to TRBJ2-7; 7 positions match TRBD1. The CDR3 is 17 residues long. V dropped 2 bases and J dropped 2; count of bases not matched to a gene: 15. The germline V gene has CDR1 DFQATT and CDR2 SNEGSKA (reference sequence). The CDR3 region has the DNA TGCAGTGCTAGATCCATTGCACAGGGGATCCGGACCTACGAGCAGTACTTC. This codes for CSARSIAQGIRTYEQYF.

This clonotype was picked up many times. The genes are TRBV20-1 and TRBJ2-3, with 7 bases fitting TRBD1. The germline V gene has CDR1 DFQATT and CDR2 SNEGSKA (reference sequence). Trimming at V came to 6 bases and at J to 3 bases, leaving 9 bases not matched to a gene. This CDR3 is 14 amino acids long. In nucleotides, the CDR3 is TGCAGTGCCCAATCGACAGGGAAGACAGATACGCAGTATTTT. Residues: CSAQSTGKTDTQYF.

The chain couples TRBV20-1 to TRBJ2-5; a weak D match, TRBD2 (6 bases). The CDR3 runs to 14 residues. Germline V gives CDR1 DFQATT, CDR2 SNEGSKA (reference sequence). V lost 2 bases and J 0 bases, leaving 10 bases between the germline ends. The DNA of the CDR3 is TGCAGTGCTAGAACAGGACTACACCAAGAGACCCAGTACTTC. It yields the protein CSARTGLHQETQYF.

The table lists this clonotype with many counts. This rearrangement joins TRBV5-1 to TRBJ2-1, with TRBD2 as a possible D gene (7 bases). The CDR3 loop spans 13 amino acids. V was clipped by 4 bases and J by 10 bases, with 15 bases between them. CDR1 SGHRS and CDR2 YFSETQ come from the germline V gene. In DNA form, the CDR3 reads TGCGCCAGCAGCCCGAGGGGGGGTTGGGAGCAGTTCTTC. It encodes CASSPRGGWEQFF.

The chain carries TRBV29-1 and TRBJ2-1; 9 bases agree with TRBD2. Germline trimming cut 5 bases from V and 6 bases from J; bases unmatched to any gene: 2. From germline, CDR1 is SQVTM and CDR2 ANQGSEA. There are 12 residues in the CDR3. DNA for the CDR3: TGCAGCGTTTTGCGGGAGGGCAATGAGCAGTTCTTC. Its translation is CSVLREGNEQFF.

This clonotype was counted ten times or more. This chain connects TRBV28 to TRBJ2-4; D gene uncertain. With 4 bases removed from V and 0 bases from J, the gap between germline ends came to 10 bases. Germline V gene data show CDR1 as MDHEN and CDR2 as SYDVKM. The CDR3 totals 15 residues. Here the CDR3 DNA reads TGTGCCAGCAGTTCCACCGGCCGAGCCAAAAACATTCAGTACTTC. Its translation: CASSSTGRAKNIQYF.

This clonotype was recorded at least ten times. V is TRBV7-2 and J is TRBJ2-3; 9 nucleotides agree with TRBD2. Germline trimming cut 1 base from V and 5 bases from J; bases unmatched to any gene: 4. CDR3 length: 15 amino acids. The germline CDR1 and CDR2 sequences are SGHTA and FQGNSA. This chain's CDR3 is CASSLGGRAQDTQYF. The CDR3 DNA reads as TGTGCCAGCAGCTTAGGCGGGAGGGCCCAAGATACGCAGTATTTT.

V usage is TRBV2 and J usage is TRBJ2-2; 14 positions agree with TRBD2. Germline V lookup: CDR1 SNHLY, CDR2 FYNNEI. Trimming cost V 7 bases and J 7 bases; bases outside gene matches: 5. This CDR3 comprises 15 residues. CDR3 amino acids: CASKWTSGRHGELFF. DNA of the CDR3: TGTGCCAGCAAATGGACTAGCGGGAGGCACGGGGAGCTGTTTTTT.

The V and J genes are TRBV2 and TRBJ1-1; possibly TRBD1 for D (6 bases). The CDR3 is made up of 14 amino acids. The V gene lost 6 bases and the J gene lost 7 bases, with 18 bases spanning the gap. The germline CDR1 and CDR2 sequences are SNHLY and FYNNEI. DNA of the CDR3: TGTGCCAGCAGGGGGTTCGCGGGGGCGGTTGAAGCTTTCTTT. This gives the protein CASRGFAGAVEAFF. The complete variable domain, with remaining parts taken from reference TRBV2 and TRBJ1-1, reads EPEVTQTPSHQVTQMGQEVILRCVPISNHLYFYWYRQILGQKVEFLVSFYNNEISEKSEIFDDQFSVERPDGSNFTLKIRSTKLEDSAMYFCASRGFAGAVEAFFGQGTRLTVV.

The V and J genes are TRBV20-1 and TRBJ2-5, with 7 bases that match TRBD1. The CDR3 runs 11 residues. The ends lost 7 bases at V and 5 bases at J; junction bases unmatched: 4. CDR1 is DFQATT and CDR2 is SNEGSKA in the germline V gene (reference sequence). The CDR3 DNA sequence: TGCAGTGGACAGGGCCGGGAGACCCAGTACTTC. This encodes CSGQGRETQYF.

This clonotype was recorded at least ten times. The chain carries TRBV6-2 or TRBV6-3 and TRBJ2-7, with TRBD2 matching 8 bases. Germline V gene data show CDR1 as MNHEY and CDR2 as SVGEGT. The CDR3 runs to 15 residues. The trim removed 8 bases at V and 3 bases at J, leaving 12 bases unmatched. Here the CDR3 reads CASGNIGSGNYEQYF. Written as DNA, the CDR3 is TGTGCCAGCGGCAATATTGGTAGCGGGAACTACGAGCAGTACTTC.

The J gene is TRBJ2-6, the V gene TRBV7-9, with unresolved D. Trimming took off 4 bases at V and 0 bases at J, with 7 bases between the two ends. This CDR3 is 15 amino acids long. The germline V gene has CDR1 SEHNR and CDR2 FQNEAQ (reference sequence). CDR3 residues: CASSSDRSGANVLTF. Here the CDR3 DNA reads TGTGCCAGCAGCTCCGACCGCTCTGGGGCCAACGTCCTGACTTTC.

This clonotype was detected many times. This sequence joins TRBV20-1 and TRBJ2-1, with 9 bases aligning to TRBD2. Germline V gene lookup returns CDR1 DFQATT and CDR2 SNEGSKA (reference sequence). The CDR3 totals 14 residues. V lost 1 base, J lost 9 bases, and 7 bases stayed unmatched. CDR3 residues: CSARVAGEYGEQFF. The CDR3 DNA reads TGCAGTGCTAGAGTAGCGGGAGAGTACGGTGAGCAGTTCTTC.

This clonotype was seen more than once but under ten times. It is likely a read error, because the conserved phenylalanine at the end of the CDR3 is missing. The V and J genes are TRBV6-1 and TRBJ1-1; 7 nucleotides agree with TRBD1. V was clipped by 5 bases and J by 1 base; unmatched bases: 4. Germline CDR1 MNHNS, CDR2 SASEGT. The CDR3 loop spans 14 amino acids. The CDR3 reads CASSSGTANTEAFS. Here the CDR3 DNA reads TGTGCCAGCAGTTCCGGGACAGCGAACACTGAAGCTTTCTCT.

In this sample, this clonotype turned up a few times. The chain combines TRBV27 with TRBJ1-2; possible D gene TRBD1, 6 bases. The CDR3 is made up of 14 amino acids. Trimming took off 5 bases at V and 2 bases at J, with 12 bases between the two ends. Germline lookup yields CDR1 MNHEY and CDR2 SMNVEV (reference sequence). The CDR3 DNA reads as TGTGCCAGCAGTCCACGGACAGAAAACTATGGCTACACCTTC. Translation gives CASSPRTENYGYTF.

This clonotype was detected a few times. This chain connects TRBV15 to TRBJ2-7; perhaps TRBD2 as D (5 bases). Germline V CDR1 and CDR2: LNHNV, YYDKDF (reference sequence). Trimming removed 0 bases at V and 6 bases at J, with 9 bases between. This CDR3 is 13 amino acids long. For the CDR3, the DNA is TGTGCCACCAGCAGAGATCGAGAGGGCGAGCAGTACTTC. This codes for CATSRDREGEQYF.

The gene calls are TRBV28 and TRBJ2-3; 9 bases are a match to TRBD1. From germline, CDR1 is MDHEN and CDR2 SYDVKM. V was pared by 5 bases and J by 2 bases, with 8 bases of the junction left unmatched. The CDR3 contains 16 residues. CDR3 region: CASSRPGTGHTDTQYF. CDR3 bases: TGTGCCAGCAGTCGCCCCGGGACAGGGCACACAGATACGCAGTATTTT.

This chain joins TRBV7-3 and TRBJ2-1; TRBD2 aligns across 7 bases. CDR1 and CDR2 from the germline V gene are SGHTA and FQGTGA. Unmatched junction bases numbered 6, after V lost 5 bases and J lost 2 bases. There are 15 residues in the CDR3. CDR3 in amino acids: CASSPLSGTYNEQFF. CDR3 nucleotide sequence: TGTGCCAGCAGCCCCCTAAGCGGGACCTACAATGAGCAGTTCTTC. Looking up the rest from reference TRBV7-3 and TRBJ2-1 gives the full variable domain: GAGVSQTPSNKVTEKGKYVELRCDPISGHTALYWYRQSLGQGPEFLIYFQGTGAADDSGLPNDRFFAVRPEGSVSTLKIQRTERGDSAVYLCASSPLSGTYNEQFFGPGTRLTVL.

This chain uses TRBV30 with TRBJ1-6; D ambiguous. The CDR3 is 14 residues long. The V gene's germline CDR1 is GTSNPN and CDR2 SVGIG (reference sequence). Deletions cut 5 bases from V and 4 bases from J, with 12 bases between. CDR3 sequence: CAWVRSPYNSPLHF. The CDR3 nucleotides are TGTGCCTGGGTCAGGTCTCCATATAATTCACCCCTCCACTTT.

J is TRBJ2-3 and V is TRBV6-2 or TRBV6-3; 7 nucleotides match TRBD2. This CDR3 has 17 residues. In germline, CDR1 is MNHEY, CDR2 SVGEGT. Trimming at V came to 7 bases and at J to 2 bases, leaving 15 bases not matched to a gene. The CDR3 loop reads CASTSGEAQRDTDTQYF. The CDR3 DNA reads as TGTGCCAGCACCTCCGGGGAGGCACAGCGGGACACAGATACGCAGTATTTT.

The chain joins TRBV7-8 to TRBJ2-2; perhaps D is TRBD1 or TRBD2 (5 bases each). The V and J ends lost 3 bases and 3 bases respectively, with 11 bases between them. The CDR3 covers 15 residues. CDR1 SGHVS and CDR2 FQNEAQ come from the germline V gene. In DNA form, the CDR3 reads TGTGCCAGCAGCTTGAGGGACGGGTACACCGGGGAGCTGTTTTTT. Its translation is CASSLRDGYTGELFF.

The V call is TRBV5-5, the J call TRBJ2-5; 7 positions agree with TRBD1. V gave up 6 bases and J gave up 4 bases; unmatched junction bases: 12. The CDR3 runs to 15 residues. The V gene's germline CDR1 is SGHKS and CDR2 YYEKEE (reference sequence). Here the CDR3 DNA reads TGTGCCAGCACCCCACAGGGGCGTCTCCCAGAGACCCAGTACTTC. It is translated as CASTPQGRLPETQYF.

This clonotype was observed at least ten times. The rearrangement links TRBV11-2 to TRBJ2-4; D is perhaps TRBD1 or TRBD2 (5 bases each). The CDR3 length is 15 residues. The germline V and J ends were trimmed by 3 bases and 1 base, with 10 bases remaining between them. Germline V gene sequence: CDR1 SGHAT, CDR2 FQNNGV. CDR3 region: CASSLAGAAKNIQYF. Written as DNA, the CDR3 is TGTGCCAGCAGCTTGGCCGGGGCTGCCAAAAACATTCAGTACTTC.

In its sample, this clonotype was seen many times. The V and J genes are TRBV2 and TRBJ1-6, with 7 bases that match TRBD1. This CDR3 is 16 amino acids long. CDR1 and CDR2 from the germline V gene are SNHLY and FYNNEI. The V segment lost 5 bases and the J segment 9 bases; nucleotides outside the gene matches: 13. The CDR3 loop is CASSLSWDRVRSPLHF. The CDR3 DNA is TGTGCCAGCAGTCTCTCTTGGGACAGAGTACGTTCACCCCTCCACTTT.

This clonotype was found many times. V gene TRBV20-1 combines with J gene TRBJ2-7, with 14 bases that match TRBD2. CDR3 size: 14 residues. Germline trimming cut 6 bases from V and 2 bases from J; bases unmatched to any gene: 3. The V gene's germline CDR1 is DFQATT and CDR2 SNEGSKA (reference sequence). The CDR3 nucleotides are TGCAGTGCGCGACTAGCGGGAGGGACCTACGAGCAGTACTTC. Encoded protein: CSARLAGGTYEQYF.